This T cell receptor beta chain is drawn from a study of blood T cells in healthy people across ages. Primers used in a second PCR of roughly 7 to 11 cycles were a sample-barcoded 5' primer and a J-beta primer mix. All cDNA molecules were each tagged by a template-switch adaptor with 12 random nucleotides. TCRdb re-called the 5' RACE reads through MiXCR, storing one row per CDR3 protein. Of about 780,000 distinct CDR3 sequences listed, more than 25% are singletons. This same sample was also part of a study on T cells of mothers and their children. This second study notes: There were over 8.5 million TCR beta CDR3 reads from each mother and approximately 3 million from each child.

The sample consisted of blood. The origin of this receptor is a boy younger than 18 in good health.

CDR3 coding DNA: TGTGCCAGCAGTCCTGGACTAGCGGGGGGGCAGAATGAGCAGTTCTTC. Its protein is CASSPGLAGGQNEQFF. This chain connects TRBV2 to TRBJ2-5, with 15 bases fitting TRBD2. The DNA end is more similar to TRBJ2-1, so the J call may be wrong. The CDR3 loop spans 16 amino acids. The germline gives CDR1 SNHLY, CDR2 FYNNEI.